The clone carrying this TCR beta chain was recorded many times. It was less than 13 ml of fresh peripheral blood that supplied the PBMCs. The investigators amplified TCR beta CDR3 regions from RNA transcripts. When the TCR CDR3 underwent first-round RT-PCR, the HTBI primer set was used. Using its own MiXCR run on the multiplex PCR reads, TCRdb lists one record per CDR3 protein. The profile covers 450,000 to 650,000 distinct CDR3 sequences, with approximately 17% appearing a single time and approximately 15% taken by the ten largest. Trimming removed 6 bases at V and 4 bases at J, with 9 bases between. The CDR3 totals 12 residues. The germline gives CDR1 MDHEN, CDR2 SYDVKM. This entry belongs to a study of T cells in Graves' hyperthyroidism and ophthalmopathy.

This chain uses TRBV28 with TRBJ1-2; D gene unclear. Sequencing was performed on blood. The receptor's source is a woman aged 18-29 years with Graves' ophthalmopathy. The CDR3 protein is CASRTVGYGYTF. CDR3 sequence (DNA): TGTGCCAGCAGAACAGTAGGCTATGGCTACACCTTC.